This T cell receptor beta chain derives from a study of blood T cell repertoires in COVID-19. Overall study: Acute and convalescent COVID-19 samples came from the United States, Italy and Spain. PBMCs, B-cell-depleted T cells, or T cells provided the cDNA or gDNA that made up the material.

Study processing details: Amplifying reference gene primers gave estimates of nucleated cell counts. Here immunoSEQ multiplex PCR was the method, and the copy in TCRdb shows in-frame clones only, minus some. D and trimming were read from the DNA, whereas the V and J calls and clone size are those reported in that table. There are 90,000 to 150,000 clones in the sample; around 77% occur only once, and roughly 7.9% lies in the top ten. The CDR3 sequence is 13 residues long. Trimming removed 4 bases from V and 5 bases from J, with 9 bases in between. Per the germline V gene, CDR1 is SGHNT and CDR2 is YYREEE (reference sequence).

The TCR originated in a human donor in a cohort sampled during active COVID-19. The chain uses TRBV5-4 and TRBJ1-4, with D tentatively TRBD1 (5 bases). The sequencing sample was made of peripheral blood. The CDR3, as DNA: TGTGCCAGCAGCAGGGGCCAGAATGAAAAACTGTTTTTT. Amino acid sequence: CASSRGQNEKLFF.